The source of this T cell receptor (beta chain) is a study of OX40 agonist ivuxolimab in advanced cancers. Across the whole study: The study enrolled dose-escalation patients with hepatocellular carcinoma, melanoma, renal cell or head and neck cancer. Cohort: more than 75% men, mean age approximately 60, aged about 20 to 79. Whole-study results and caveats: Expanded peripheral T-cell antigen specificity went undetermined.

Libraries were prepared by immunoSEQ multiplex PCR; TCRdb keeps only in-frame clonotypes and omits some of them. The sample lists about 66,000 clones; more than 80% were seen once. Systemic immunosuppression or autoimmune disease history was grounds to exclude patients. To note about this clone: What it recognizes is unknown.

This TCR was recovered from an adult with an advanced solid tumor such as melanoma, head and neck, liver or kidney cancer. The sample was CD4+ or CD8+ T cells sorted from blood, taken in a trial of the OX40 agonist ivuxolimab.

In DNA form, the CDR3 reads TGTGCCAGCTCGCCCGGTCGTTTTAATGAAAAACTGTTTTTT. Protein: CASSPGRFNEKLFF. The chain links TRBV18 to TRBJ1-4; unclear D gene. The germline gives CDR1 KGHSH, CDR2 LQKENI. Trimming removed 6 bases at V and 4 bases at J, with 12 bases between. This CDR3 spans 14 amino acids.